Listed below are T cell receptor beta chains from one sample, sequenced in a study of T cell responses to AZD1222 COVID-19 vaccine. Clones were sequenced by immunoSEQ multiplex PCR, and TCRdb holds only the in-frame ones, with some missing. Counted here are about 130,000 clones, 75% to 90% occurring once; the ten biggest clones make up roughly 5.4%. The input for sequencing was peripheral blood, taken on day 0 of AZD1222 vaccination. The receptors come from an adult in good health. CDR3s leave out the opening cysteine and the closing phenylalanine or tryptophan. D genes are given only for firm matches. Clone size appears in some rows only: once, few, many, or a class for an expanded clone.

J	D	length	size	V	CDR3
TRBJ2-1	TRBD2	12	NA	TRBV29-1	SGGTSGIMDEQF
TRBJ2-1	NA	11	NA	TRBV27	ASNAGSYNEQF
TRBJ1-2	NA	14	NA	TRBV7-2	ASSLDHYREQAGYT
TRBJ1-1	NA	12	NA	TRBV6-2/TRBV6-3	ASSYVALGDEAF
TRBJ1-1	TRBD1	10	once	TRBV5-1	ASSRETGEAF
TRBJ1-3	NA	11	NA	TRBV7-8	ASSLVGSDTIY
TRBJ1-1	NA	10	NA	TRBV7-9	ASSFHGAEAF
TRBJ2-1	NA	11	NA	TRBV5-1	ASSLAEDNEQF
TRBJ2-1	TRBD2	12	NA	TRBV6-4	ASSDRAGGHEQF
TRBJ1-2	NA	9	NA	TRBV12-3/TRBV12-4	ASSSDYGYT
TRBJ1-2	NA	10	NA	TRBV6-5	ASKGTLYGYT
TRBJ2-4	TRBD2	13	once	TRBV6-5	ASNGGREAKNIQY
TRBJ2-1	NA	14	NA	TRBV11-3	ASSLAWGNSYNEQF
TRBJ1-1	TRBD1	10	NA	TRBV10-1	ASSTGVTEAF
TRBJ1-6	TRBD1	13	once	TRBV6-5	ASSSQGANNSPLH
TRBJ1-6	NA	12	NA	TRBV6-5	ASSRVIYNSPLH
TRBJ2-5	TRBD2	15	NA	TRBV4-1	ASSQDVLAGLQETQY
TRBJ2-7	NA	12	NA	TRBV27	ASSFGQTTYEQY
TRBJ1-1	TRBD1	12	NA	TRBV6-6	ASKLGTGGTEAF
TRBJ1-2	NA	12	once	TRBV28	ASRLFARGGGYT
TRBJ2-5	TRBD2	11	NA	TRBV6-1	ASSWGGGETQY
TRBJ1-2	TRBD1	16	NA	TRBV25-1	ASSGRTGGEYENYGYT
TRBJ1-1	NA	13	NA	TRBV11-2	ASSSAGSFSTEAF
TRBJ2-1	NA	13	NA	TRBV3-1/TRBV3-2	ASSRGALLDNEQF
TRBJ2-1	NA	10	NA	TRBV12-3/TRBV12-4	ASSLLPNEQF
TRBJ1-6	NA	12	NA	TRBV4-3	ASSQDERDSPLH
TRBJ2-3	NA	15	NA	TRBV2	ASSEARTGISTDTQY